One sample yielded the 9 T cell receptor beta chains listed below, sequenced in a study of cytomegalovirus exposure and HLA in healthy donors. The PCR made use of 60 Vbeta and 13 Jbeta primers. The repertoire was sequenced with immunoSEQ multiplex PCR; TCRdb's copy has only in-frame clones and lacks some. The profile shows fewer than 200,000 clones, about four fifths of them singletons. The source material was PBMCs. All receptors derive from a female donor in good health and CMV-seronegative.

This sequence joins TRBV5-4 and TRBJ2-3; TRBD2 matches at 7 bases. Germline-derived CDR1 and CDR2 are SGHNT and YYREEE (reference sequence). This CDR3 is built from 14 residues. The J segment lost 5 bases and the V segment lost 5 bases, leaving 8 bases of the junction unmatched. CDR3 in DNA: TGTGCCAGCAGATGGGACTATACGGGAGATACGCAGTATTTT. Translated, it gives CASRWDYTGDTQYF.

This chain links TRBV6-5 with TRBJ2-7, with a weak D call TRBD2 (5 bases). This CDR3 has 14 amino acids. V was trimmed by 6 bases and J by 6 bases, leaving 18 bases between them. CDR1 MNHEY and CDR2 SVGAGI come from the germline V gene. The CDR3 nucleotides read TGTGCCAGCAGCCGCGGGCTAGCTCCCTCCGAGCAGTACTTC. This gives the protein CASSRGLAPSEQYF.

There are a few counts of this clone. In the same sample, other DNA sequences code for this CDR3. V and J are TRBV27 and TRBJ2-7; TRBD1 agrees at 7 bases. The CDR3 extends over 13 amino acids. Germline CDR1 is MNHEY and CDR2 is SMNVEV (reference sequence). After removal of 7 bases from V and 4 bases from J, the junction contained 7 bases not matched to a gene. The CDR3 spells CASIGTAPYEQYF. The CDR3 coding sequence is TGTGCCAGCATAGGGACAGCCCCTTACGAGCAGTACTTC.

The chain has TRBV7-2 and TRBJ2-1; D gene ambiguous. The V gene's germline CDR1 is SGHTA and CDR2 FQGNSA. The CDR3 runs to 13 residues. V was cut by 2 bases and J by 9 bases, with 11 bases left in between. The chain's CDR3 is CASSLQLVSEQFF. CDR3 bases: TGTGCCAGCAGCTTACAGCTAGTCAGTGAGCAGTTCTTC. Filled out from reference TRBV7-2 and TRBJ2-1, the complete variable domain reads GAGVSQSPSNKVTEKGKDVELRCDPISGHTALYWYRQSLGQGLEFLIYFQGNSAPDKSGLPSDRFSAERTGGSVSTLTIQRTQQEDSAVYLCASSLQLVSEQFFGPGTRLTVL.

V gene TRBV4-1 combines with J gene TRBJ2-3; D might be TRBD2 (6 bases). The CDR3 consists of 16 residues. V lost 2 bases, J lost 2 bases, and 14 bases lay in between. Germline loops: CDR1 MGHRA, CDR2 YSYEKL. CDR3 sequence (DNA): TGCGCCAGCAGCCAATTTGGAGGGACTTCCACAGATACGCAGTATTTT. Protein sequence: CASSQFGGTSTDTQYF.

The J gene is TRBJ2-4, the V gene TRBV4-2; 7 positions agree with TRBD2. The CDR3 has 17 amino acids. The V and J ends lost 4 bases and 0 bases, in that order; junction bases with no gene match: 9. Germline lookup yields CDR1 LGHNA and CDR2 YNFKEQ. Written as DNA, the CDR3 is TGTGCCAGCAGCCCCTTAGCGGGTACACTAGCCAAAAACATTCAGTACTTC. Amino acid sequence: CASSPLAGTLAKNIQYF.

This chain connects TRBV9 to TRBJ2-1; a possible D gene is TRBD2 (6 bases). The CDR3 runs 12 residues. Per germline, CDR1 SGDLS and CDR2 YYNGEE. The V end was cut by 5 bases, the J end by 10 bases, with 13 bases between. CDR3 sequence reads: CASSPSGLEQFF. For the CDR3, the DNA is TGTGCCAGCAGTCCAAGCGGGCTCGAGCAGTTCTTC.

The V gene is TRBV5-6, the J gene TRBJ1-1, with D unclear. V was pared by 0 bases and J by 4 bases, with 10 bases between. This CDR3 is built from 14 residues. Germline-derived CDR1 and CDR2 are SGHDT and YYEEEE. The CDR3 nucleotides are TGTGCCAGCAGCTTGGGTGTGGGAGCCACTGAAGCTTTCTTT. Translating gives CASSLGVGATEAFF.

V gene TRBV6-6 combines with J gene TRBJ2-3, with TRBD1 identical over 8 bases. CDR3 length equals 16 residues. Germline V gene data show CDR1 as MNHNY and CDR2 as SVGAGI (reference sequence). V was pared by 5 bases and J by 2 bases, with 9 bases of the junction left unmatched. The CDR3 protein is CASSARGTGHTDTQYF. The DNA of the CDR3 is TGTGCCAGCAGTGCGAGAGGGACAGGACACACAGATACGCAGTATTTT.